Shown below are 27 T cell receptor beta chains from a single sample sequenced in a study of shared clonotypes between healthy human individuals. The repertoire was sequenced with immunoSEQ multiplex PCR; TCRdb's copy has only in-frame clones and lacks some. The data contain some 2,000,000 clones, almost 96% of them singletons. The sequenced material came from naive CD4+ T cells sorted from blood. The subset was: CD45RA+ positively selected. These TCRs come from a man younger than 30 in good health.

The chain recombines TRBV2 with TRBJ2-2; D is ambiguous. Germline assignment: CDR1 SNHLY and CDR2 FYNNEI. Trimming stripped 6 bases from V and 1 base from J, with 9 bases between. This CDR3 spans 14 amino acids. The CDR3 DNA is TGTGCCAGCAGCTATCGTGGGAACACCGGGGAGCTGTTTTTT. It is translated as CASSYRGNTGELFF.

This clone was seen a single time. The chain carries TRBV7-9 and TRBJ2-5; 9 bases fit TRBD1. Losses at the gene ends were 4 bases for V and 6 bases for J; bases not matched to a gene: 9. This CDR3 contains 15 residues. The V gene's germline CDR1 is SEHNR and CDR2 FQNEAQ (reference sequence). The CDR3 DNA reads as TGTGCCAGCAGCTCCACTGGACAGGGGTGGCAGACCCAGTACTTC. It codes for CASSSTGQGWQTQYF.

Concerning this clone itself: The identical CDR3 is also encoded by other nucleotide sequences in the sample. This rearrangement joins TRBV6-6 to TRBJ2-3, with no clear D. The V end lost 2 bases, the J end lost 1 base, and 4 bases lay between the germline ends. The CDR3 runs to 13 residues. The V gene's germline CDR1 is MNHNY and CDR2 SVGAGI (reference sequence). CDR3 protein: CASSYPGTDTQYF. In DNA, the CDR3 is TGTGCCAGCAGTTACCCTGGCACAGATACGCAGTATTTT.

V is TRBV29-1 and J is TRBJ1-1; D ambiguous. The length of the CDR3 is 13 residues. The germline CDR1 and CDR2 sequences are SQVTM and ANQGSEA. Trimming took off 6 bases at V and 1 base at J, with 12 bases between the two ends. The DNA of the CDR3 is TGCAGCGTCCCGAGGCAACCGAACACTGAAGCTTTCTTT. Protein: CSVPRQPNTEAFF.

This chain uses TRBV27 with TRBJ2-5; D is uncertain. Trimming stripped 4 bases from V and 0 bases from J, with 12 bases between. The CDR3 spans 15 residues. Germline V gives CDR1 MNHEY, CDR2 SMNVEV (reference sequence). The CDR3 sequence: CASSWTDGNQETQYF. The DNA of the CDR3 is TGTGCCAGCAGTTGGACCGACGGTAACCAAGAGACCCAGTACTTC.

V and J are TRBV6-1 and TRBJ1-2; D gene uncertain. Between the trimmed V and J ends, which lost 7 bases and 7 bases, there was a span of 13 bases. Germline CDR1 reads MNHNS; CDR2 reads SASEGT. The CDR3 is made up of 12 amino acids. CDR3 nucleotides: TGTGCCAGCACCATGCCTTGGCCTGGCTACACCTTC. It yields the protein CASTMPWPGYTF.

The chain uses TRBV7-4 and TRBJ1-3; TRBD1 is a possible D gene (5 bases). The CDR3 contains 17 residues. V dropped 1 base and J dropped 4 bases, with 17 bases sitting between them. Germline loops: CDR1 SGHVT, CDR2 SQSDAQ. The CDR3 spells CASSLDPGPRRGNTIYF. The CDR3 DNA sequence: TGTGCCAGCAGCTTAGACCCGGGACCCCGGAGAGGAAACACCATATATTTT.

The chain has TRBV7-2 and TRBJ2-1; 16 nucleotides agree with TRBD2. With 5 bases clipped from V and 10 bases from J, the junction kept 8 bases outside the gene matches. Germline values: CDR1 SGHTA, CDR2 FQGNSA. The CDR3 covers 16 residues. For the CDR3, the DNA is TGTGCCAGCAGCCAAAGGGGACTAGCGGGAGGGATCGAGCAGTTCTTC. Translated: CASSQRGLAGGIEQFF.

The chain carries TRBV29-1 and TRBJ1-1, with a possible D match to TRBD1 (5 bases). The CDR3 has 11 amino acids. Germline CDR1 reads SQVTM; CDR2 reads ANQGSEA. Trimming removed 4 bases at V and 7 bases at J, with 10 bases between. CDR3: CSVGGSGEAFF. The CDR3 DNA sequence: TGCAGCGTTGGGGGGTCCGGTGAAGCTTTCTTT. The whole variable domain, filled in from reference TRBV29-1 and TRBJ1-1, reads SAVISQKPSRDICQRGTSLTIQCQVDSQVTMMFWYRQQPGQSLTLIATANQGSEATYESGFVIDKFPISRPNLTFSTLTVSNMSPEDSSIYLCSVGGSGEAFFGQGTRLTVV.

CDR3 DNA: TGTGCCACCCGGCCAAAACCCGGGACAGGGATCTACGAGCAGTACTTC. Amino acids: CATRPKPGTGIYEQYF. The chain recombines TRBV27 with TRBJ2-7; 9 bases are shared with TRBD1. CDR1 MNHEY and CDR2 SMNVEV come from the germline V gene (reference sequence). Germline trimming cut 10 bases from V and 3 bases from J; bases unmatched to any gene: 16. The CDR3 is 16 residues long.

The chain links TRBV11-2 to TRBJ1-2; no clear D gene. The V end was cut by 5 bases, the J end by 2 bases, with 15 bases between. In germline, CDR1 is SGHAT, CDR2 FQNNGV. CDR3 length: 15 amino acids. The CDR3 here is CASSLLSAGNYGYTF. CDR3 nucleotide sequence: TGTGCCAGCAGCCTCTTGTCGGCCGGCAACTATGGCTACACCTTC.

The V gene is TRBV9, the J gene TRBJ2-7; 7 nucleotides line up with TRBD2. There are 14 residues in the CDR3. Germline CDR1 reads SGDLS; CDR2 reads YYNGEE. V shed 0 bases and J 5 bases; nucleotides not matched to a gene: 5. For the CDR3, the DNA is TGTGCCAGCAGCGTAGAAGGGAGGGATGACGAGCAGTACTTC. Protein sequence: CASSVEGRDDEQYF.

This clone is a singleton in its sample. The DNA for the CDR3 is TGTGCCAGCAGCCAATTAGCGGGGGGGAACACAGATACGCAGTATTTT. Its protein is CASSQLAGGNTDTQYF. The genes are TRBV11-2 and TRBJ2-3; 11 nucleotides agree with TRBD2. Trimming cost V 5 bases and J 2 bases; bases outside gene matches: 6. There are 16 residues in the CDR3. In germline, CDR1 is SGHAT, CDR2 FQNNGV.

The rearrangement joins TRBV2 to TRBJ1-4, with no clear D. The V gene's germline CDR1 is SNHLY and CDR2 FYNNEI. The germline V and J ends were trimmed by 1 base and 7 bases, with 16 bases remaining between them. The CDR3 is 16 amino acids. DNA of the CDR3: TGTGCCAGCAGTGAAGATTTGGCTCCGTGGGGTGAAAAACTGTTTTTT. Its translation is CASSEDLAPWGEKLFF. The whole variable domain, filled in from reference TRBV2 and TRBJ1-4, reads EPEVTQTPSHQVTQMGQEVILRCVPISNHLYFYWYRQILGQKVEFLVSFYNNEISEKSEIFDDQFSVERPDGSNFTLKIRSTKLEDSAMYFCASSEDLAPWGEKLFFGSGTQLSVL.

As for this clone: One end of the junction is discordant with germline, which a read error may explain. The chain employs TRBV7-2 and TRBJ1-2; D ambiguous. This CDR3 comprises 11 residues. Germline-derived CDR1 and CDR2 are SGHTA and FQGNSA. CDR3 sequence (DNA): TGTGCCAGCAGACCCGACAAGACCTTCGCCTTC. Translating gives CASRPDKTFAF.

The chain links TRBV4-1 to TRBJ1-6; maybe TRBD1 (5 bases). The V end lost 4 bases, the J end lost 14 bases, and 15 bases lay between the germline ends. CDR1 MGHRA and CDR2 YSYEKL come from the germline V gene. The CDR3 is made up of 13 amino acids. The CDR3 DNA reads TGCGCCAGCAGCCCCACCGACTCAGGGTCCCTCCACTTT. This codes for CASSPTDSGSLHF.

This chain connects TRBV7-2 to TRBJ2-3; D unresolved. Trimming took 5 bases from V and 2 from J, leaving 14 bases between them. This CDR3 is 15 amino acids long. Germline CDR1 is SGHTA and CDR2 is FQGNSA. The CDR3, as DNA: TGTGCCAGCAGCCCAAGTTTGGTATACACAGATACGCAGTATTTT. Protein product: CASSPSLVYTDTQYF.

The CDR3 DNA is TGTGCCAGCAGCTTAGCCGTGGGAGGCCTCTTTAGAGGGCCCCAAGAGACCCAGTACTTC. Protein sequence: CASSLAVGGLFRGPQETQYF. The chain recombines TRBV7-2 with TRBJ2-5, with D possibly being TRBD2 (6 bases). V shed 0 bases and J shed 1 base, with 24 bases lying between them. CDR1 is SGHTA, CDR2 FQGNSA, per germline. This CDR3 contains 20 residues.

The chain employs TRBV5-4 and TRBJ2-7; 11 nucleotides line up with TRBD1. The CDR3 length is 17 residues. Germline V lookup: CDR1 SGHNT, CDR2 YYREEE (reference sequence). The V segment lost 3 bases and the J segment 2 bases; nucleotides outside the gene matches: 10. CDR3 loop: CASSWGRTGGNAYEQYF. The CDR3 DNA reads as TGTGCCAGCAGCTGGGGGCGGACAGGGGGCAATGCCTACGAGCAGTACTTC.

CDR3 amino acids: CASSSFERYEQYF. The CDR3 region has the DNA TGTGCCAGCAGTTCCTTTGAGAGATACGAGCAGTACTTC. This chain joins TRBV6-5 and TRBJ2-7; D is ambiguous. Germline V lookup: CDR1 MNHEY, CDR2 SVGAGI. The length of the CDR3 is 13 residues. Trimming cost V 4 bases and J 4 bases, with 11 bases left between them.

This clone was seen a few times. This chain uses TRBV6-5 with TRBJ1-5; the match to TRBD1 covers 7 bases. The junction had 2 bases not matched to a gene; V was cut back by 2 bases and J by 7 bases. The CDR3 totals 13 residues. Germline CDR1 is MNHEY and CDR2 is SVGAGI. The CDR3 nucleotides read TGTGCCAGCAGTTACGACAGGGCCCAGCCCCAGCATTTT. This translates into CASSYDRAQPQHF.

With regard to this clone: This same CDR3 is encoded by further DNA sequences in the sample. The chain couples TRBV28 to TRBJ2-7; 10 bases align to TRBD1. CDR3 size: 14 residues. V shed 5 bases, J shed 4 bases, and the junction held 5 bases outside the gene matches. Per the germline V gene, CDR1 is MDHEN and CDR2 is SYDVKM. The CDR3, as DNA: TGTGCCAGCAGTCCAAGGACAGGGGGGTACGAGCAGTACTTC. Its protein product is CASSPRTGGYEQYF.

The chain has TRBV2 and TRBJ2-5; 8 bases match TRBD2. The CDR3 consists of 14 residues. CDR1 is SNHLY and CDR2 is FYNNEI in the germline V gene. V shed 8 bases and J 2 bases; nucleotides not matched to a gene: 7. The DNA for the CDR3 is TGTGCCAGCTCATGGGGGACTAGACAAGAGACCCAGTACTTC. This codes for CASSWGTRQETQYF.

The chain uses TRBV7-8 and TRBJ2-5; 12 nucleotides line up with TRBD2. The CDR3 has 16 amino acids. Germline V gives CDR1 SGHVS, CDR2 FQNEAQ. V gave up 2 bases and J gave up 5 bases; unmatched junction bases: 6. The CDR3 protein is CASSLSLAGGRETQYF. In nucleotides, the CDR3 is TGTGCCAGCAGCTTAAGTCTAGCGGGGGGGCGTGAGACCCAGTACTTC.

The chain combines TRBV2 with TRBJ1-6; D unresolved. CDR1 is SNHLY and CDR2 is FYNNEI in the germline V gene. The V gene lost 5 bases and the J gene lost 7 bases, with 6 bases spanning the gap. This CDR3 is 12 amino acids long. This CDR3 is CASSPGNSPLHF. DNA for the CDR3: TGTGCCAGCAGTCCGGGGAATTCACCCCTCCACTTT.

Worth noting for this clone: Other DNA sequences in the sample encode the same CDR3. V and J are TRBV5-4 and TRBJ2-3; 11 bases agree with TRBD2. The CDR3 loop spans 18 amino acids. From germline, CDR1 is SGHNT and CDR2 YYREEE (reference sequence). Losses at the gene ends were 0 bases for V and 1 base for J; bases not matched to a gene: 7. The chain's CDR3 is CASSLGGLAGGRTDTQYF. The CDR3 DNA reads TGTGCCAGCAGCTTGGGAGGGCTAGCGGGAGGACGCACAGATACGCAGTATTTT.

The chain's CDR3 is CASSERRGSLGYTF. Here the CDR3 DNA reads TGCGCCAGCAGTGAGAGGAGGGGTTCCCTTGGCTACACCTTC. V and J are TRBV10-2 and TRBJ1-2; D perhaps matches TRBD1 (5 bases). Trimming left V 2 bases short and J 7 bases short, with 14 bases between. Germline V gene lookup returns CDR1 WSHSY and CDR2 SAAADI. There are 14 residues in the CDR3.